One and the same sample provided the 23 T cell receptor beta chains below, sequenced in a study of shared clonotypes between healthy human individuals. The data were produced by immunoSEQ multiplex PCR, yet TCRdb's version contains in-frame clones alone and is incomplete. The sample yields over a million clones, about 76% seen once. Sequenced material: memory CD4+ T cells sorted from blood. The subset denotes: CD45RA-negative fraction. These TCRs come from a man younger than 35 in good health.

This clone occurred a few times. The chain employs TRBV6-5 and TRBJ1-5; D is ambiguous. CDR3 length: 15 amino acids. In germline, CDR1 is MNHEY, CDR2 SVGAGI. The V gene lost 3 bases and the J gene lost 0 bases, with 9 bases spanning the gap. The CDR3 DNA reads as TGTGCCAGCAGTTATTCTGAGTATAGCAATCAGCCCCAGCATTTT. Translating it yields CASSYSEYSNQPQHF.

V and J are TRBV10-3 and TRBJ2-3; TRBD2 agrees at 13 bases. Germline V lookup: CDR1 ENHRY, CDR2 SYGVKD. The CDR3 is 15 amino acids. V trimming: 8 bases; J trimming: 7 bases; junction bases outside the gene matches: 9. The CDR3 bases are TGTGCCATCGGAACTAGCGGGGGGGCCTCGAATACGCAGTATTTT. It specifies CAIGTSGGASNTQYF.

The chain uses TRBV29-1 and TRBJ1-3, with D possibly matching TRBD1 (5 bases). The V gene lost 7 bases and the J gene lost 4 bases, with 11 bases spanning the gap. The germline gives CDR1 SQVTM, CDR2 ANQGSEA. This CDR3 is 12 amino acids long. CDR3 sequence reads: CSATVSGNTIYF. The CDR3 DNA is TGCAGCGCGACAGTTTCAGGAAACACCATATATTTT.

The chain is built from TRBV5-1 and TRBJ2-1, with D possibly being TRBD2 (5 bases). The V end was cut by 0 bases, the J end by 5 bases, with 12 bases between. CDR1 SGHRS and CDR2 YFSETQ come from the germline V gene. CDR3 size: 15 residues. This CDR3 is CASSLDRSGNNEQFF. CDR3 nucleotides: TGCGCCAGCAGCTTGGATCGGTCGGGAAACAATGAGCAGTTCTTC.

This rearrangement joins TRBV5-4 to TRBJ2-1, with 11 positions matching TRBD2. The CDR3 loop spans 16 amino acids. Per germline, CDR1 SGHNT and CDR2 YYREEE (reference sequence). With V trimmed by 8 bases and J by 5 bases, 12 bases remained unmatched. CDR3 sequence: CASSTSGTGYHNEQFF. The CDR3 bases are TGTGCCAGTTCGACTAGCGGGACTGGATACCACAATGAGCAGTTCTTC.

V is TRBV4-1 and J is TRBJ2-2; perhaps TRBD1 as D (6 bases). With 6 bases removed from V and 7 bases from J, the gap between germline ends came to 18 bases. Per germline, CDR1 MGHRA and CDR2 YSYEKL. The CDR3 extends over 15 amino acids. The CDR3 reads CASSHPKGEHGELFF. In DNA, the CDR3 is TGCGCCAGCAGTCACCCGAAGGGGGAGCACGGGGAGCTGTTTTTT.

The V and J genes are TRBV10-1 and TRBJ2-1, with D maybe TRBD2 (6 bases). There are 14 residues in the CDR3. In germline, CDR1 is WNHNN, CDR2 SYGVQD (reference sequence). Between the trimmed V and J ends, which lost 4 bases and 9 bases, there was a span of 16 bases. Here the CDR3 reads CASSVTRLHSEQFF. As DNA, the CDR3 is TGCGCCAGCAGTGTGACTAGGTTGCACAGTGAGCAGTTCTTC.

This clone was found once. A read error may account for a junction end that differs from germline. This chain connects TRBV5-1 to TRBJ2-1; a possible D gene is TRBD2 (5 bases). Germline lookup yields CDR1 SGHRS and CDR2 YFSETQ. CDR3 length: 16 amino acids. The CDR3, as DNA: TGCGCCAGCAGCTTGGCTTTGCCGGGAAACTACGATGAGCAGTTCTTC. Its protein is CASSLALPGNYDEQFF.

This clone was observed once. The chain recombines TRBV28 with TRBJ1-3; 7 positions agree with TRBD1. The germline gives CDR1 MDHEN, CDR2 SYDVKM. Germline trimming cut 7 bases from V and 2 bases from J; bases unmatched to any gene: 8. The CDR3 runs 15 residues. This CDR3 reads CASTPQGGTGNTIYF. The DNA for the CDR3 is TGTGCCAGCACCCCTCAGGGGGGCACTGGAAACACCATATATTTT.

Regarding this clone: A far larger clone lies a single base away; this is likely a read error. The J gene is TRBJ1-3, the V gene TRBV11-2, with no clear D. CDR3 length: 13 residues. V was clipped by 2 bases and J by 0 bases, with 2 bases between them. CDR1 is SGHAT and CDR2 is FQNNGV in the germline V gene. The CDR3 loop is CASSLNSGNTIYF. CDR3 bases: TGTGCCAGCAGCTTAAACTCTGGAAACACCATATATTTT.

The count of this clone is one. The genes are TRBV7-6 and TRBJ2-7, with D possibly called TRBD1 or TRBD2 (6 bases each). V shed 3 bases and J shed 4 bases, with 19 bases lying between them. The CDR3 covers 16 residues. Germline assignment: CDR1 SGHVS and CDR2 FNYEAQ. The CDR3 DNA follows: TGTGCCAGCAGCTTTGGTCAGGACCCGGGGGCGTACGAGCAGTACTTC. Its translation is CASSFGQDPGAYEQYF.

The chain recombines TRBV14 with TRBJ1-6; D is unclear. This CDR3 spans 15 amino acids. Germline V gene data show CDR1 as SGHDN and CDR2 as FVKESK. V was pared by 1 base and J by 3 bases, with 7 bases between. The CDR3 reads CASSQGTYYNSPLHF. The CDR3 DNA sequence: TGTGCCAGCAGCCAAGGCACATACTATAATTCACCCCTCCACTTT.

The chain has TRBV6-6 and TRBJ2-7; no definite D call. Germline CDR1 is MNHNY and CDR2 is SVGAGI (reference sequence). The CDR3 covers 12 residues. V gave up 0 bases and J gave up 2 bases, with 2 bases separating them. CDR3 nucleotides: TGTGCCAGCAGTTACTCGGCCTACGAGCAGTACTTC. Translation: CASSYSAYEQYF.

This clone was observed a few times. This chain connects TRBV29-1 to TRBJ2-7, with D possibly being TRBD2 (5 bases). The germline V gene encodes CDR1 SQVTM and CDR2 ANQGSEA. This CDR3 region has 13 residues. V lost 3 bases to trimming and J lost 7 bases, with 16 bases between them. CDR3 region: CSVDLGLREEQYF. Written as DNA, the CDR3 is TGCAGCGTTGATCTTGGGTTGAGGGAGGAGCAGTACTTC.

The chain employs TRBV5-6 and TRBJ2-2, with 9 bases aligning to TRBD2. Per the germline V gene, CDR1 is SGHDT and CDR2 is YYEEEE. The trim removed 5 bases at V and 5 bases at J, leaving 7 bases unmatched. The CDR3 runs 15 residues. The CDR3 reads CASSYAGGPTGELFF. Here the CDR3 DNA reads TGTGCCAGCAGTTACGCGGGAGGGCCGACCGGGGAGCTGTTTTTT.

The CDR3 here is CASSFTGDYGYTF. DNA of the CDR3: TGTGCCAGCAGCTTCACGGGGGACTATGGCTACACCTTC. The rearrangement links TRBV5-5 to TRBJ1-2; weak D call: TRBD1 (5 bases). Germline loops: CDR1 SGHKS, CDR2 YYEKEE (reference sequence). V lost 2 bases and J lost 3, with 8 bases in between. There are 13 residues in the CDR3.

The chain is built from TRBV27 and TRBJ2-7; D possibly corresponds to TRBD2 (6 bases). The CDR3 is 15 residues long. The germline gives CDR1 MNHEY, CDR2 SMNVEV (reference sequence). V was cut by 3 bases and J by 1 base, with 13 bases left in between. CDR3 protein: CASSFGTGLSYEQYF. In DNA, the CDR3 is TGTGCCAGCAGTTTTGGGACGGGACTTTCCTACGAGCAGTACTTC.

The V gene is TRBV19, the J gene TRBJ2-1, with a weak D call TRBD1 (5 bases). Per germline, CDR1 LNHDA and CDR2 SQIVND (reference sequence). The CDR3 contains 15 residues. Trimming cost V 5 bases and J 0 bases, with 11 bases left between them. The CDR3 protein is CASSPGSFSYNEQFF. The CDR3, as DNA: TGTGCCAGTAGTCCAGGGTCCTTCTCCTACAATGAGCAGTTCTTC. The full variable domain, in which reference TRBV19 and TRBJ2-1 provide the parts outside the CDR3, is DGGITQSPKYLFRKEGQNVTLSCEQNLNHDAMYWYRQDPGQGLRLIYYSQIVNDFQKGDIAEGYSVSREKKESFPLTVTSAQKNPTAFYLCASSPGSFSYNEQFFGPGTRLTVL.

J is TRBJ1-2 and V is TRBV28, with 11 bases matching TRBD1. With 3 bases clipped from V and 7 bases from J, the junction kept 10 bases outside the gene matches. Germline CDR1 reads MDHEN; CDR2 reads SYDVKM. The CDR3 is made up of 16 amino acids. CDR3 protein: CASSFSARTGGGGYTF. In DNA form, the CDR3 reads TGTGCCAGCAGTTTTAGTGCAAGGACAGGGGGCGGTGGCTACACCTTC.

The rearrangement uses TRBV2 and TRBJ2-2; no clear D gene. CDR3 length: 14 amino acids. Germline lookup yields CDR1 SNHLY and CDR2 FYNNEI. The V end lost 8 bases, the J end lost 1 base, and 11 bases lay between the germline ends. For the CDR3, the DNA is TGTGCCAGCCACCAAGCTATGAACACCGGGGAGCTGTTTTTT. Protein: CASHQAMNTGELFF.

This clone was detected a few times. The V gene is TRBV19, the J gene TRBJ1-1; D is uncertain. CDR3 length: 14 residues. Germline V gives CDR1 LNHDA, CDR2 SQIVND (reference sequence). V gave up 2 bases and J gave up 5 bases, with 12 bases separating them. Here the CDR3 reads CASSITSLGTEAFF. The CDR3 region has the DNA TGTGCCAGTAGTATAACCTCCTTGGGAACTGAAGCTTTCTTT. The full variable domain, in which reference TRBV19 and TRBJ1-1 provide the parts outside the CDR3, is DGGITQSPKYLFRKEGQNVTLSCEQNLNHDAMYWYRQDPGQGLRLIYYSQIVNDFQKGDIAEGYSVSREKKESFPLTVTSAQKNPTAFYLCASSITSLGTEAFFGQGTRLTVV.

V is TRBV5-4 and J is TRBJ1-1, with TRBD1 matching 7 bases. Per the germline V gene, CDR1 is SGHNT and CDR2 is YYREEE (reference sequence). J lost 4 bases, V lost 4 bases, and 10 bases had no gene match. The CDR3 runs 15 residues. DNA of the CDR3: TGTGCCAGCAGCCCGTCGACGAAGGGGGCCACTGAAGCTTTCTTT. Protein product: CASSPSTKGATEAFF.

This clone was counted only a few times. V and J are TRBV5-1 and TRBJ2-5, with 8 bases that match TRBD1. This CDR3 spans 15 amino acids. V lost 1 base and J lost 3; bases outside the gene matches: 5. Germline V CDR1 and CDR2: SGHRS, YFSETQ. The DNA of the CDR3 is TGCGCCAGCAGCTTGAATGGACAGGGAAAAGAGACCCAGTACTTC. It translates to CASSLNGQGKETQYF.